This T cell receptor (beta chain) originates from a study of T cells in Graves' hyperthyroidism and ophthalmopathy. Study-wide background: The authors collected peripheral blood at initial diagnosis, before any treatment.

Trimming took off 3 bases at V and 7 bases at J, with 10 bases between the two ends. There are 13 residues in the CDR3. The germline V gene encodes CDR1 MNHEY and CDR2 SMNVEV (reference sequence). The investigators amplified TCR beta CDR3 regions from RNA transcripts. The HTBI primer set served for first-round RT-PCR of the TCR CDR3. From the multiplex PCR reads, TCRdb called clonotypes with MiXCR, one entry per CDR3 protein. In the table there are fewer than 900,000 distinct CDR3 sequences, about 15% of which are singletons. Newly diagnosed hyperthyroidism patients aged 18 to 65 years had disease lasting under 2 months. Used for diagnoses were clinical symptoms, serum thyroxine and TRAb, thyroid ultrasound and orbital computed tomography. In its sample, this clonotype was seen a few times. The antigen remains unidentified. Study observations and caveats: Most thyroid-expanded clonotypes above 0.001 were also found in blood.

The clonotype originates from a man between 18 and 29 years old with Graves' hyperthyroidism. The chain joins TRBV27 to TRBJ2-1; D gene unclear. Input material: blood. The CDR3: CASSFSDFNEQFF. In nucleotides, the CDR3 is TGTGCCAGCAGTTTTTCGGATTTTAATGAGCAGTTCTTC.